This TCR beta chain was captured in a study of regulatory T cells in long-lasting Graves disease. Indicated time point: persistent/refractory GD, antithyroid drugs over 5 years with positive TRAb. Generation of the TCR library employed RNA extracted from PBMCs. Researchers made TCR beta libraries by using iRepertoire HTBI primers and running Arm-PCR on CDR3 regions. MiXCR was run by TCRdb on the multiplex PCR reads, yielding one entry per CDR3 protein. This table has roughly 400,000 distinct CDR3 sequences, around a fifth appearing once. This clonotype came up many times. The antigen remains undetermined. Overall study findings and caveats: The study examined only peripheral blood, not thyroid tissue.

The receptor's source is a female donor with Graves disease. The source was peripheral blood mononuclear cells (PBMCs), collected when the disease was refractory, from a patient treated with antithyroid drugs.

The CDR3 sequence: CASSQETTGNYGYTF. Here the CDR3 DNA reads TGTGCCAGCAGCCAAGAGACGACAGGGAACTATGGCTACACCTTC. The chain employs TRBV3-1 and TRBJ1-2; 7 positions match TRBD1. Trimming at V came to 0 bases and at J to 2 bases, leaving 3 bases not matched to a gene. Germline V lookup: CDR1 LGHDT, CDR2 YNNKEL (reference sequence). CDR3 length equals 15 residues.